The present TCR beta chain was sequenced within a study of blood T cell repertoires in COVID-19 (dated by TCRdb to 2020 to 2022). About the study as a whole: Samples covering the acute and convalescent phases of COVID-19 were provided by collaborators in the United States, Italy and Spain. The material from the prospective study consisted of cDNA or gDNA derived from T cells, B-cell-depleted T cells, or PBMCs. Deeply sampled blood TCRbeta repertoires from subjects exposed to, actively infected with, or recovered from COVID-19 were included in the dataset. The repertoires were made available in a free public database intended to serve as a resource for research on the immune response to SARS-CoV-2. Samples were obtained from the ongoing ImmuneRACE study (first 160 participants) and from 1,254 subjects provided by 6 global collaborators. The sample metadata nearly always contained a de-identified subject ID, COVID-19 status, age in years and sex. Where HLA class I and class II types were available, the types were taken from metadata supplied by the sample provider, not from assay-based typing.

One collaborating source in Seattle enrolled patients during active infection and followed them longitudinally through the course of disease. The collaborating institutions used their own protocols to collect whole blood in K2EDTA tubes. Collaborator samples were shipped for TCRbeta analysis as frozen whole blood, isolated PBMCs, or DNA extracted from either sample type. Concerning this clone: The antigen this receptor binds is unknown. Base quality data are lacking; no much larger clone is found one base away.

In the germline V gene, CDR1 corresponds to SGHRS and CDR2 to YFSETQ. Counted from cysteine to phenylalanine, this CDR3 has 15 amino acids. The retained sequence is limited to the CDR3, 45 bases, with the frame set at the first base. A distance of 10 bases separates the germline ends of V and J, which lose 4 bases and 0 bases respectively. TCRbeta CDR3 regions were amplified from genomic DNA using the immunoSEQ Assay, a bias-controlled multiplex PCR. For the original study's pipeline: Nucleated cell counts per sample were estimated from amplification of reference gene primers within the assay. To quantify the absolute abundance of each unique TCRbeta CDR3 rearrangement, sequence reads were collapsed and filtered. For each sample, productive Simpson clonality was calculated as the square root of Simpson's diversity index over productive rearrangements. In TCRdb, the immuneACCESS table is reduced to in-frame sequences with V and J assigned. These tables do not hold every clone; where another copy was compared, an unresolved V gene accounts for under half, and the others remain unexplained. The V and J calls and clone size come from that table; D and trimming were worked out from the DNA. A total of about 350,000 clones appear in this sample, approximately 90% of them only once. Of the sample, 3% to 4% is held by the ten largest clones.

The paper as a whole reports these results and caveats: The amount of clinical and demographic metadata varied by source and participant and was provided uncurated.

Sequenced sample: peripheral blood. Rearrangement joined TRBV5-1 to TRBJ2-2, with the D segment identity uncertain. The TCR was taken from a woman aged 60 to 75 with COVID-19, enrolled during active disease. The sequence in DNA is TGCGCCAGCAGCCCAGAAAGAACGAACACCGGGGAGCTGTTTTTT. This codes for CASSPERTNTGELFF.